The 5 T cell receptor beta chains in this list originate from one sample, sequenced in a study of OX40 agonist ivuxolimab in advanced cancers. The table came from immunoSEQ multiplex PCR; TCRdb's copy has only in-frame clones and leaves some out. The sample holds 30,000 to 40,000 clones; approximately 80% are singletons and the top ten take roughly 25%. The sample here was CD4+ or CD8+ T cells sorted from blood, taken in a trial of the OX40 agonist ivuxolimab. Receptor source: an adult with an advanced solid tumor such as melanoma, head and neck, liver or kidney cancer.

The rearrangement joins TRBV5-1 to TRBJ2-1, with TRBD2 identical over 11 bases. Germline CDR1 is SGHRS and CDR2 is YFSETQ. V lost 2 bases and J lost 8; bases outside the gene matches: 6. The CDR3 contains 15 residues. CDR3 residues: CASSFSSGGAYEQFF. The CDR3, as DNA: TGCGCCAGCAGCTTCAGTAGCGGGGGGGCTTATGAGCAGTTCTTC.

J is TRBJ2-2 and V is TRBV9; 8 bases match TRBD2. Germline trimming cut 0 bases from V and 8 bases from J; bases unmatched to any gene: 12. The CDR3 extends over 17 amino acids. CDR1 is SGDLS and CDR2 is YYNGEE in the germline V gene. In DNA, the CDR3 is TGTGCCAGCAGCGTAGATCCAAGAGCGGGGGCTTCTGGGGAGCTGTTTTTT. Its translation: CASSVDPRAGASGELFF. The entire variable domain, with the rest obtained from reference TRBV9 and TRBJ2-2, is as follows: DSGVTQTPKHLITATGQRVTLRCSPRSGDLSVYWYQQSLDQGLQFLIQYYNGEERAKGNILERFSAQQFPDLHSELNLSSLELGDSALYFCASSVDPRAGASGELFFGEGSRLTVL.

The CDR3 nucleotides read TGTGCCAGCAGCTTGAGCGCGGAGGGCCGCGAGCAGTACGTC. Protein sequence: CASSLSAEGREQYV. V and J are TRBV7-2 and TRBJ2-7; TRBD2 is a possible D gene (6 bases). The CDR3 has 14 residues. CDR1 SGHTA and CDR2 FQGNSA come from the germline V gene. Trimming cost V 3 bases and J 6 bases, with 15 bases left between them.

The chain has TRBV10-1 and TRBJ1-1, with 9 bases aligning to TRBD1. V lost 5 bases, J lost 6 bases, and 19 bases stayed unmatched. The CDR3 totals 18 residues. Germline V CDR1 and CDR2: WNHNN, SYGVQD (reference sequence). CDR3 nucleotide sequence: TGCGCCAGCAGTCAAGATACTTTAAGTCCGGGACAGGGCCCTGAAGCTTTCTTT. Amino acid sequence: CASSQDTLSPGQGPEAFF.

This chain links TRBV7-9 with TRBJ2-6, with D possibly called TRBD1 or TRBD2 (5 bases each). Germline lookup yields CDR1 SEHNR and CDR2 FQNEAQ (reference sequence). This CDR3 is built from 15 residues. V was shortened by 8 bases and J by 0 bases, with 11 bases between the two germline ends. The CDR3 DNA follows: TGTGCCAGCGCCCGGGGCCCCTCTGGGGCCAACGTCCTGACTTTC. It translates to CASARGPSGANVLTF.